The sequence of this TCR beta chain was determined in a study of beta chain features in type 1 diabetes. General study findings and limits: Unsettled here was the matter of whether HLA type influences TCRB rearrangement. It was among patients, rather than healthy donors, that naive, central memory and Treg TCRB repertoires appeared more similar.

Sequencing targeted expressed TCRB transcripts, as all isolated RNA had been reverse transcribed. The method was immunoSEQ multiplex PCR; TCRdb's version includes in-frame clones alone and lacks a portion of them. The sample shows under 400,000 clones, 10% to 15% of them seen only once. Sorting based on CD45RO/CCR7/CD25/CD127/CD95/CD27 separated CD4+ naive, central memory, regulatory and stem cell-like memory cells. Trimming cost V 7 bases and J 4 bases; bases outside gene matches: 9. The CDR3 is 14 residues long. Germline-derived CDR1 and CDR2 are MNHNY and SVGAGI (reference sequence). This clone turned up a few times. What it binds is not known.

This clonotype was sampled from a man between 18 and 35 years old in good health. The sample was naive CD4+ T cells from blood. V usage is TRBV6-6 and J usage is TRBJ2-7; 8 bases align to TRBD1. This CDR3 is CASTDPRQGYEQYF. Written as DNA, the CDR3 is TGTGCCAGCACCGACCCCCGACAGGGGTACGAGCAGTACTTC.